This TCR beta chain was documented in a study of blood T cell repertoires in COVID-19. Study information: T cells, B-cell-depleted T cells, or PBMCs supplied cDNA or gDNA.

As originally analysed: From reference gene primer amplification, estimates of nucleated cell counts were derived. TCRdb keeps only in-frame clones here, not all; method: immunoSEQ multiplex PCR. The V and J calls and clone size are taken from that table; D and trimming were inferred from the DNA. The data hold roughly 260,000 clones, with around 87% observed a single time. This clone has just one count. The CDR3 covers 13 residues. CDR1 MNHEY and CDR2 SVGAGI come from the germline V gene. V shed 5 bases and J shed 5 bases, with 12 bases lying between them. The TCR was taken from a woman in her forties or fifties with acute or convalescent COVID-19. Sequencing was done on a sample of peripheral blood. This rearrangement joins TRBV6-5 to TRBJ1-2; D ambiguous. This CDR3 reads CASSNLEGYGYTF. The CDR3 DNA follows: TGTGCCAGCAGTAATCTTGAGGGATATGGCTACACCTTC.